This TCR beta chain was identified in a study of neoadjuvant anti-PD-1 for oral cavity cancer. Study findings and constraints: Only three patients per response group were TCR-analyzed; validation needed.

Patients had HPV-negative, locally advanced oral cavity squamous cell carcinoma. No culture or expansion preceded analysis of these blood cells. This clone was recorded once. Its cognate antigen is unknown. Assay used: immunoSEQ multiplex PCR; TCRdb lists only in-frame clones, some missing. The sample shows nearly 7,000 clones, about two thirds of them seen only once. V shed 1 base and J 2 bases; nucleotides not matched to a gene: 11. The germline V gene encodes CDR1 MNHEY and CDR2 SMNVEV (reference sequence). The CDR3 sequence is 19 residues long. This TCR came from a person aged 35-79 years with oral cavity squamous cell carcinoma. Sequencing used PBMCs, obtained before nivolumab (anti-PD-1) treatment. V and J are TRBV27 and TRBJ2-2; TRBD2 aligns across 9 bases. The CDR3, as DNA: TGTGCCAGCAGTTTATTTTTTGGGGTAGCGGGGGCAAACACCGGGGAGCTGTTTTTT. The encoded protein is CASSLFFGVAGANTGELFF.